The source of this TCR beta chain is a study of beta chain features in type 1 diabetes. Points from the study as a whole: Type 1 diabetes patients had moderately but significantly shorter TCRB CDR3s in all four CD4+ subsets.

This clone has a handful of counts. Its antigen remains unknown. The CDR3 is 12 amino acids. Per the germline V gene, CDR1 is GTSNPN and CDR2 is SVGIG (reference sequence). Trimming shortened V by 3 bases and J by 7 bases, and 12 bases separated the two germline ends. Reverse transcribing all isolated RNA meant expressed TCRB transcripts were sequenced. Profiling relied on immunoSEQ multiplex PCR, and the TCRdb table lists in-frame clones only, not all of them. Of about 650,000 clones detected, over 10% appear once; the ten largest clones hold approximately 0.11%. The origin of this receptor is a man younger than 45 with type 1 diabetes. Sequenced: naive CD4+ T cells from blood. The genes are TRBV30 and TRBJ1-2; no clear D gene. The CDR3 DNA follows: TGTGCCTGGAGGGAGCCTTATGTTGGCTACACCTTC. Its protein product is CAWREPYVGYTF. Combining the CDR3 with reference TRBV30 and TRBJ1-2 gives the whole variable domain SQTIHQWPATLVQPVGSPLSLECTVEGTSNPNLYWYRQAAGRGLQLLFYSVGIGQISSEVPQNLSASRPQDRQFILSSKKLLLSDSGFYLCAWREPYVGYTFGSGTRLTVV.